The 20 T cell receptor beta chains below were found in one sample sequenced in a study of Ad26.COV2.S vaccination and SARS-CoV-2 variants. TCRdb keeps only in-frame clones here, not all; method: immunoSEQ multiplex PCR. The sample carries roughly 92,000 clones, 82% recorded once. The source was peripheral blood, collected after recovery from COVID-19. Every receptor here comes from a human donor who had recovered from COVID-19.

This chain connects TRBV3-1 (or the pseudogene TRBV3-2) to TRBJ2-1, with TRBD2 matching over 9 bases. The CDR3 contains 15 residues. CDR1 is LGHDT, CDR2 YNNKEL, per germline (reference sequence). V dropped 3 bases and J dropped 10; count of bases not matched to a gene: 10. The CDR3 reads CASSHSLSGRLEQFF. The CDR3 DNA reads TGTGCCAGCAGCCACAGTCTCAGCGGGAGGCTGGAGCAGTTCTTC.

The chain recombines TRBV7-6 with TRBJ2-5; perhaps TRBD1 as D (5 bases). The CDR3 sequence is 14 residues long. V was pared by 2 bases and J by 7 bases, with 14 bases between. The germline V gene has CDR1 SGHVS and CDR2 FNYEAQ. CDR3 residues: CASSLQGRVVTQYF. The CDR3 DNA is TGTGCCAGCAGCTTACAAGGCAGGGTGGTGACCCAGTACTTC.

The V and J genes are TRBV4-3 and TRBJ1-2, with D maybe TRBD1 (5 bases). V was clipped by 0 bases and J by 1 base, with 6 bases between them. CDR3 length equals 14 residues. Looked up from germline, CDR1 is LGHNA and CDR2 is YSLEER. The CDR3 reads CASSQERGNYGYTF. The CDR3 DNA reads as TGCGCCAGCAGCCAAGAGAGGGGTAACTATGGCTACACCTTC.

The V and J genes are TRBV5-1 and TRBJ2-1; 10 positions match TRBD2. The V segment lost 1 base and the J segment 4 bases; nucleotides outside the gene matches: 5. The CDR3 spans 16 residues. The V gene's germline CDR1 is SGHRS and CDR2 YFSETQ. Written as DNA, the CDR3 is TGCGCCAGCAGCTTGACGGGACTAGCGCTTTACAATGAGCAGTTCTTC. This gives the protein CASSLTGLALYNEQFF.

This clone has just a few counts. This chain joins TRBV27 and TRBJ2-3; D not certain. The CDR3 length is 13 residues. The germline gives CDR1 MNHEY, CDR2 SMNVEV (reference sequence). V lost 2 bases and J 4 bases, leaving 7 bases between the germline ends. The CDR3 sequence: CASSLTAPDTQYF. The DNA of the CDR3 is TGTGCCAGCAGTTTAACAGCCCCAGATACGCAGTATTTT.

This clone was found once. The junction does not match germline at one end; this may be a read error. The rearrangement joins TRBV7-9 to TRBJ2-5; 9 bases align to TRBD1. The V gene's germline CDR1 is SEHNR and CDR2 FQNEAQ (reference sequence). This CDR3 is 15 amino acids long. The CDR3 DNA follows: TGTGCCAGCAGCAGCGGACAGGGGCCGTTAGAGATCCAGTACTTC. This gives the protein CASSSGQGPLEIQYF.

The J gene is TRBJ2-1, the V gene TRBV9; TRBD2 matches at 14 bases. Losses at the gene ends were 4 bases for V and 7 bases for J; bases not matched to a gene: 7. The CDR3 contains 16 residues. Germline V gene sequence: CDR1 SGDLS, CDR2 YYNGEE. The CDR3 coding sequence is TGTGCCAGCAGCTCCCGGACTAGCGGGAGGAAGAATGAGCAGTTCTTC. Encoded protein: CASSSRTSGRKNEQFF.

This clone has a single count. V is TRBV27 and J is TRBJ1-5, with 7 bases fitting TRBD1. This CDR3 is built from 15 residues. CDR1 MNHEY and CDR2 SMNVEV come from the germline V gene (reference sequence). Losses at the gene ends were 6 bases for V and 3 bases for J; bases not matched to a gene: 8. The CDR3 bases are TGTGCCAGCAGCCGGGGGAGGGGGCCCAATCAGCCCCAGCATTTT. Encoded protein: CASSRGRGPNQPQHF.

The chain links TRBV5-1 to TRBJ2-7; no definite D call. Per the germline V gene, CDR1 is SGHRS and CDR2 is YFSETQ. The CDR3 extends over 16 amino acids. V was cut by 0 bases and J by 2 bases, with 15 bases left in between. CDR3 nucleotide sequence: TGCGCCAGCAGCTTGGTTCCAACGGCAGCGCCCTACGAGCAGTACTTC. This codes for CASSLVPTAAPYEQYF.

This clone was seen a single time. The chain uses TRBV5-4 and TRBJ2-7, with D perhaps TRBD1 (6 bases). V lost 3 bases and J lost 1, with 8 bases in between. The CDR3 has 13 residues. CDR1 is SGHNT and CDR2 is YYREEE in the germline V gene (reference sequence). The CDR3 loop is CASSWDTSYEQYF. The CDR3 coding sequence is TGTGCCAGCAGCTGGGACACATCCTACGAGCAGTACTTC.

The rearrangement joins TRBV11-3 to TRBJ2-4; the D gene is possibly TRBD2 (6 bases). Germline values: CDR1 SGHNT, CDR2 YENEEA. This CDR3 has 17 residues. Trimming took off 0 bases at V and 7 bases at J, with 19 bases between the two ends. The CDR3: CASSLELGGGRMNIQYF. The CDR3 region has the DNA TGTGCCAGCAGCTTAGAGTTGGGGGGTGGGAGAATGAACATTCAGTACTTC.

Written as DNA, the CDR3 is TGTGCCAGCAGTTATCGGGAGGGCGCCTGGAGCGAGCAGTACTTC. As protein: CASSYREGAWSEQYF. The rearrangement joins TRBV6-5 to TRBJ2-7; 8 positions match TRBD2. With V trimmed by 3 bases and J by 6 bases, 10 bases remained unmatched. The CDR3 extends over 15 amino acids. Germline CDR1 and CDR2: MNHEY and SVGAGI.

CDR3 protein: CATSMGLQSGANVLTF. Here the CDR3 DNA reads TGTGCCACCAGCATGGGACTCCAATCCGGGGCCAACGTCCTGACTTTC. The chain has TRBV15 and TRBJ2-6, with D possibly matching TRBD2 (6 bases). The CDR3 has 16 residues. V was cut by 4 bases and J by 4 bases, with 14 bases left in between. In germline, CDR1 is LNHNV, CDR2 YYDKDF (reference sequence).

The rearrangement uses TRBV5-1 and TRBJ1-2, with 7 positions matching TRBD1. The V gene end was trimmed by 4 bases and the J gene end by 7 bases; junction bases not matched to a gene: 13. This CDR3 region has 15 residues. Germline values: CDR1 SGHRS, CDR2 YFSETQ. The CDR3: CASSGEGDRAGGYTF. The CDR3 DNA reads as TGCGCCAGCAGCGGGGAGGGTGACAGGGCCGGTGGCTACACCTTC.

This clone showed up just once. The V call is TRBV12-5, the J call TRBJ2-1; D is possibly TRBD1 (6 bases). Germline lookup yields CDR1 LGHNT and CDR2 FRNRAP. The CDR3 is made up of 19 amino acids. The ends were cut back, 0 bases at V and 1 base at J, with 19 bases in the middle. This CDR3 reads CASGLVQGSGALSYNEQFF. CDR3 DNA sequence: TGTGCTAGTGGTTTGGTACAGGGCTCCGGGGCCCTATCCTACAATGAGCAGTTCTTC.

This chain connects TRBV5-4 to TRBJ1-2, with 7 bases that match TRBD1. The CDR3 sequence is 15 residues long. Germline lookup yields CDR1 SGHNT and CDR2 YYREEE (reference sequence). Unmatched junction bases numbered 9, after V lost 4 bases and J lost 3 bases. In nucleotides, the CDR3 is TGTGCCAGCAGCGCCGGGACAGTTGACTACTATGGCTACACCTTC. It is translated as CASSAGTVDYYGYTF. Variable domain in full (rest from reference TRBV5-4 and TRBJ1-2): ETGVTQSPTHLIKTRGQQVTLRCSSQSGHNTVSWYQQALGQGPQFIFQYYREEENGRGNFPPRFSGLQFPNYSSELNVNALELDDSALYLCASSAGTVDYYGYTFGSGTRLTVV.

This clone was seen only once. The chain links TRBV19 to TRBJ1-1; D uncertain. The V gene's germline CDR1 is LNHDA and CDR2 SQIVND (reference sequence). CDR3 size: 14 residues. V lost 3 bases and J lost 6, with 14 bases in between. The CDR3 DNA reads as TGTGCCAGTAGTATCAGTGGGCTTGAGGCTGAAGCTTTCTTT. Translation: CASSISGLEAEAFF.

This chain joins TRBV24-1 and TRBJ2-1; D is perhaps TRBD1 (6 bases). The germline V gene encodes CDR1 KGHDR and CDR2 SFDVKD. There are 13 residues in the CDR3. The germline V and J ends were trimmed by 3 bases and 10 bases, with 12 bases remaining between them. The CDR3 is CATSDHGQREQFF. CDR3 DNA: TGTGCCACCAGTGATCATGGACAGAGAGAGCAGTTCTTC.

The chain has TRBV6-2 or TRBV6-3 and TRBJ2-1; 7 positions agree with TRBD1. The CDR3 runs to 12 residues. The germline CDR1 and CDR2 sequences are MNHEY and SVGEGT. The V and J ends lost 4 bases and 10 bases, in that order; junction bases with no gene match: 4. DNA for the CDR3: TGTGCCAGCAGTTTGACAGGGTGGGAGCAGTTCTTC. It is translated as CASSLTGWEQFF.

The chain couples TRBV28 to TRBJ2-3; D possibly uses TRBD1 or TRBD2 (5 bases each). Trimming shortened V by 5 bases and J by 9 bases, and 12 bases separated the two germline ends. The CDR3 totals 12 residues. CDR1 and CDR2 (germline): MDHEN, SYDVKM. CDR3 loop: CASSLSGTTQYF. The CDR3 nucleotides read TGTGCCAGCAGTCTCAGTGGGACCACGCAGTATTTT.